Listed here is a single T cell receptor (beta chain). Its antigen is unknown. Trimming took 7 bases from V and 0 from J; bases not matched to a gene: 12. This CDR3 is built from 19 residues. Germline V gives CDR1 SQVTM, CDR2 ANQGSEA. In TCRdb, the RT-PCR reads were re-called with MiXCR into one record per CDR3 protein. This table holds roughly 630,000 distinct CDR3 sequences, about 15% found once. The data originate from a study of response to subunit inactivated influenza vaccine. Study results and limitations: With each seasonal influenza vaccination, the authors suggested, few new T cells are recruited.

The TCR sequence derives from a man aged 45-65 years who received an inactivated influenza vaccine. J is TRBJ2-1 and V is TRBV29-1, with 16 bases that match TRBD2. The source material was PBMCs from blood, sampled roughly 2 weeks before vaccination. The DNA for the CDR3 is TGCAGCGCCCGAGGAGAGGGACTAGCGGGAGGGAGCTCCTACAATGAGCAGTTCTTC. Translating it yields CSARGEGLAGGSSYNEQFF.